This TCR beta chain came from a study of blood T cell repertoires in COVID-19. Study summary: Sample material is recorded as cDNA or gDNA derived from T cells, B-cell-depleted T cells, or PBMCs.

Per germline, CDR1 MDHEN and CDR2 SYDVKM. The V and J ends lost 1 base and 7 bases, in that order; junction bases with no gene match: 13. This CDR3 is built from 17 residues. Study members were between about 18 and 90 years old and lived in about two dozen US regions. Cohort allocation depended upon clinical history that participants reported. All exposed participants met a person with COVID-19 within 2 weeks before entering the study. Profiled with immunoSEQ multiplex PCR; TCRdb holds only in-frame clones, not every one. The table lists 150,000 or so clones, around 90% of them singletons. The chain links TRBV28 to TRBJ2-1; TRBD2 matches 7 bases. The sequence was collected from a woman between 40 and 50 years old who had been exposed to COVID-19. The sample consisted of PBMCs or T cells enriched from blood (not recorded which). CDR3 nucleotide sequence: TGTGCCAGCAGTTTATTTCCGGCGGGAGTATTTGGGAATGAGCAGTTCTTC. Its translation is CASSLFPAGVFGNEQFF.